This TCR beta chain comes out of a study of T-cell memory formation after mild COVID-19. Study as a whole: There were largely donor-specific TCR clusters. Whole-study results and caveats: Second-wave clones reaching peak frequency on day 37 lacked confirmed SARS-CoV-2 specificity. Shrinking CD4+ clones were chiefly CM and EM; CD8+ ones were chiefly EMRA. Some clones that responded turned up in pre-infection memory, which suggests that cross-reactive memory joined in.

TCRdb re-called the 5' RACE reads through MiXCR, storing one row per CDR3 protein. Among 300,000 to 400,000 distinct CDR3 sequences listed, 13% were seen once. The CDR3 runs to 13 residues. The V gene's germline CDR1 is SGHTA and CDR2 FQGNSA. V gave up 5 bases and J gave up 0 bases, with 5 bases separating them. Comment on this clonotype: Its antigen is unknown.

The specimen sequenced was PBMCs or a T cell subset sorted from them (not recorded which). The V and J genes are TRBV7-2 and TRBJ1-5; D not resolved. The TCR was taken from a man between 18 and 29 years old who had mild COVID-19 (a few samples of this study predate the infection). Cell type and time point are not known. DNA of the CDR3: TGTGCCAGCAGCCCTTATAGCAATCAGCCCCAGCATTTT. As protein: CASSPYSNQPQHF.